This T cell receptor beta chain was recovered during a study of T cell changes during pregnancy in multiple sclerosis. Clones were sequenced by immunoSEQ multiplex PCR, and TCRdb holds only the in-frame ones, with some missing. Of 58,000 or so clones in the sample, 90% are singletons; the top ten hold around 2.3%. Sequences were derived from peripheral blood, sampled in the first trimester of pregnancy. The source of this sequence is a female donor in good health, enrolled as a control in a pregnancy study.

The CDR3 sequence: CASTGDSDEQFF. CDR3 nucleotides: TGTGCCTCCACAGGGGATAGCGATGAGCAGTTCTTC. The chain carries TRBV6-1 and TRBJ2-1; TRBD1 aligns across 7 bases. The germline V gene has CDR1 MNHNS and CDR2 SASEGT. V lost 11 bases to trimming and J lost 8 bases; unmatched junction nucleotides: 9. The CDR3 runs 12 residues.